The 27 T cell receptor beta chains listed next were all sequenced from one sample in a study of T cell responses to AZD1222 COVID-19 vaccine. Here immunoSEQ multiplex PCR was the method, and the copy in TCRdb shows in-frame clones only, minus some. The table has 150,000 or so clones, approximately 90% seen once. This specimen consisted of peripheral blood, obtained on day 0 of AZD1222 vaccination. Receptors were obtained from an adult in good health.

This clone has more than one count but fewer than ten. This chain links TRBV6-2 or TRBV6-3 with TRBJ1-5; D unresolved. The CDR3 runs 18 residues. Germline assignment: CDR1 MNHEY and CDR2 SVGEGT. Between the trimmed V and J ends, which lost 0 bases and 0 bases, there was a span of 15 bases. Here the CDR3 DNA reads TGTGCCAGCAGTTACTCTATGGCAGCCAGTTATAGCAATCAGCCCCAGCATTTT. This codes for CASSYSMAASYSNQPQHF.

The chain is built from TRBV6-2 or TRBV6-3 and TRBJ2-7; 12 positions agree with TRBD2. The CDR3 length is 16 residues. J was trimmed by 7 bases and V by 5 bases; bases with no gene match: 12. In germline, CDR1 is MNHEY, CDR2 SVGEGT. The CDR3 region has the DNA TGTGCCAGCAGTCGGGGACTAGCGGGTGCTCTGATAGAGCAGTACTTC. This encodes CASSRGLAGALIEQYF.

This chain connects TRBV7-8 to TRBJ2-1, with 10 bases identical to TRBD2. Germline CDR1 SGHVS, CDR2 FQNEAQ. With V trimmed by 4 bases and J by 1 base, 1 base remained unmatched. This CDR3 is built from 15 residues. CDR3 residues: CASSSGLASYNEQFF. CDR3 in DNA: TGTGCCAGCAGCTCGGGACTAGCGTCCTACAATGAGCAGTTCTTC.

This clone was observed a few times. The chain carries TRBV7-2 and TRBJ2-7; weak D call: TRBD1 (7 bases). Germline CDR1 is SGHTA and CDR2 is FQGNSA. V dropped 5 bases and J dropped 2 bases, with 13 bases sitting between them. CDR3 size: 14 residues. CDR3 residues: CASSRRGQTYEQYF. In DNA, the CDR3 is TGTGCCAGCAGCCGGAGGGGACAGACCTACGAGCAGTACTTC.

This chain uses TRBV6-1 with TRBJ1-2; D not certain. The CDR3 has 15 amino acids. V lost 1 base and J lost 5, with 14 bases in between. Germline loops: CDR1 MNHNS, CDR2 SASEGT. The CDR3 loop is CASSEGWTAVYGYTF. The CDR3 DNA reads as TGTGCCAGCAGTGAAGGATGGACCGCAGTTTATGGCTACACCTTC.

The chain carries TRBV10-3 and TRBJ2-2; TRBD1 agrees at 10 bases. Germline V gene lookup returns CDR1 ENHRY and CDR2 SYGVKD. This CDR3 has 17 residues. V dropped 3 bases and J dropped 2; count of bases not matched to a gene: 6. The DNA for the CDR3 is TGTGCCATCAGTGACCCCACGACAGGGGGCAACACCGGGGAGCTGTTTTTT. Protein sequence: CAISDPTTGGNTGELFF.

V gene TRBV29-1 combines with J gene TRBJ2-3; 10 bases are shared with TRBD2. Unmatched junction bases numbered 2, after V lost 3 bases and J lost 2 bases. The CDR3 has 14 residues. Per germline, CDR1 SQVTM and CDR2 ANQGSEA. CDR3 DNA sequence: TGCAGCGTTGATGGGACTAGCGACACAGATACGCAGTATTTT. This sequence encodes CSVDGTSDTDTQYF.

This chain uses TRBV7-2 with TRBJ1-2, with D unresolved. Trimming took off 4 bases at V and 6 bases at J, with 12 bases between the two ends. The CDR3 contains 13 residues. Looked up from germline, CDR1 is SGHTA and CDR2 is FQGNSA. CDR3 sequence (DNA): TGTGCCAGCAGCTATCTAACAGTAGATGGCTACACCTTC. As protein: CASSYLTVDGYTF.

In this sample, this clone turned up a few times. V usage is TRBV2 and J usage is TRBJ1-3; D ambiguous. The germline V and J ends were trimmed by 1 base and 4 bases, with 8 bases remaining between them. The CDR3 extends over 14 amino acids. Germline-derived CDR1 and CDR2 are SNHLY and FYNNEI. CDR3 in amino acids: CASSEERYGNTIYF. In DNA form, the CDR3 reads TGTGCCAGCAGTGAAGAGCGGTACGGAAACACCATATATTTT. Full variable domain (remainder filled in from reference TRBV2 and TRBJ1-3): EPEVTQTPSHQVTQMGQEVILRCVPISNHLYFYWYRQILGQKVEFLVSFYNNEISEKSEIFDDQFSVERPDGSNFTLKIRSTKLEDSAMYFCASSEERYGNTIYFGEGSWLTVV.

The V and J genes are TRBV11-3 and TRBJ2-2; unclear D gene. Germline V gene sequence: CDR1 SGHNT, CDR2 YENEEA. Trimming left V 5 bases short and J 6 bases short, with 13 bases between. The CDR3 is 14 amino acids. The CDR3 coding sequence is TGTGCCAGCAGCCTGGACCTACGGTCCGGGGAGCTGTTTTTT. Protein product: CASSLDLRSGELFF.

The DNA for the CDR3 is TGTGCCAGCAGCACCGGGACTAGCGATGAGCAGTTCTTC. As protein: CASSTGTSDEQFF. The chain has TRBV7-9 and TRBJ2-1; 10 nucleotides agree with TRBD2. Germline V gene sequence: CDR1 SEHNR, CDR2 FQNEAQ (reference sequence). V shed 5 bases, J shed 8 bases, and the junction held 3 bases outside the gene matches. The CDR3 totals 13 residues.

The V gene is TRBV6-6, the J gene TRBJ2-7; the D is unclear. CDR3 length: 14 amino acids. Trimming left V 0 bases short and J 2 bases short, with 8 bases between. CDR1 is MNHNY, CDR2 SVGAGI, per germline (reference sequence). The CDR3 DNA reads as TGTGCCAGCAGTTACTCTTTGGCAACCTACGAGCAGTACTTC. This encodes CASSYSLATYEQYF.

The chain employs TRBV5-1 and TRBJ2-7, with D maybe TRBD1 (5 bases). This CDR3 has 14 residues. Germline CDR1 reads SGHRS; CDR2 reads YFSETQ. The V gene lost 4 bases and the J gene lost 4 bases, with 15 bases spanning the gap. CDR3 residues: CASSRNIRVYEQYF. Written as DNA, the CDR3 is TGCGCCAGCAGCCGCAATATCAGGGTTTACGAGCAGTACTTC.

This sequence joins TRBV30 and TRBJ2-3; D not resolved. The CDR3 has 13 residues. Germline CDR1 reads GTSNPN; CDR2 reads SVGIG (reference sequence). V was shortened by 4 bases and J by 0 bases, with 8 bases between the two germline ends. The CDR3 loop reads CAWMRSSTDTQYF. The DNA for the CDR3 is TGTGCCTGGATGAGGAGTAGCACAGATACGCAGTATTTT.

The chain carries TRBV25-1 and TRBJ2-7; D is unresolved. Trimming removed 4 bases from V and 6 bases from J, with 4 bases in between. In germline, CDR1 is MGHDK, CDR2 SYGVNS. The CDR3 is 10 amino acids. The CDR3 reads CASSATEQYF. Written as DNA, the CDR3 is TGTGCCAGCAGTGCGACCGAGCAGTACTTC.

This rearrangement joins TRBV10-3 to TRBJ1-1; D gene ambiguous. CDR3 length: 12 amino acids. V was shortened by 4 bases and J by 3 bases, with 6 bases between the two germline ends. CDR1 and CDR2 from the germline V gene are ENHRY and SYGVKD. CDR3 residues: CAISAGDTEAFF. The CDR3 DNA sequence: TGTGCCATCAGTGCGGGAGACACTGAAGCTTTCTTT.

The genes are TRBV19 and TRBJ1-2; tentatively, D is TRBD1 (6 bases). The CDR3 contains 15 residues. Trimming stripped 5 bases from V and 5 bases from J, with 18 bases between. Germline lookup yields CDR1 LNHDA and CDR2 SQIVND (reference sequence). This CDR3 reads CASSVGTPGWYGYTF. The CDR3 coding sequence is TGTGCCAGTAGTGTCGGGACACCGGGTTGGTATGGCTACACCTTC.

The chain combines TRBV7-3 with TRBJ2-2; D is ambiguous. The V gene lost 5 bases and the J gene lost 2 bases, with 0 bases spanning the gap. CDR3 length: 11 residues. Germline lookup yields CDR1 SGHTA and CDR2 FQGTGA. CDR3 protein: CASSNTGELFF. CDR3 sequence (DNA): TGTGCCAGCAGCAACACCGGGGAGCTGTTTTTT.

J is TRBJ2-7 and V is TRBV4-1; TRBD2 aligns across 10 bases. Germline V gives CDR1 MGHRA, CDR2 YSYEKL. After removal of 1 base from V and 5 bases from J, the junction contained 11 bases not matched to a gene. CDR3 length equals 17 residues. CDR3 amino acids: CASSQGSSGRKSHEQYF. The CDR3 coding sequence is TGCGCCAGCAGCCAAGGAAGTAGCGGGAGGAAATCACACGAGCAGTACTTC.

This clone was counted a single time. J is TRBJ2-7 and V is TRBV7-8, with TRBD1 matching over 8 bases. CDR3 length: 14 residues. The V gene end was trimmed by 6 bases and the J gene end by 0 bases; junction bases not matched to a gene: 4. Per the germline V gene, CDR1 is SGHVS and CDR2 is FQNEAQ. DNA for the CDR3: TGTGCCAGCAGGTCCGGGACAGGCTCCTACGAGCAGTACTTC. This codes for CASRSGTGSYEQYF.

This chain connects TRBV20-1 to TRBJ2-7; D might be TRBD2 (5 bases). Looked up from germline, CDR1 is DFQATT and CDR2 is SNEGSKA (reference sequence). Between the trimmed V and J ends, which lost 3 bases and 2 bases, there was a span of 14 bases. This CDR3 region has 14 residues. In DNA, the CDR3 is TGCAGTGCTAGTCACACAGACGGGACCTACGAGCAGTACTTC. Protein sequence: CSASHTDGTYEQYF.

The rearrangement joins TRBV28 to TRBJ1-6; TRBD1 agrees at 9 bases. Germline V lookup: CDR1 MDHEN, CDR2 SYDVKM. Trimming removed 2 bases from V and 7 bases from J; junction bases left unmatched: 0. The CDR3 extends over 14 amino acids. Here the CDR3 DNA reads TGTGCCAGCAGTTTAGGGACAGGGAATTCACCCCTCCACTTT. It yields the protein CASSLGTGNSPLHF. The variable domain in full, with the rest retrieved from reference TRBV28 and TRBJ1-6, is DVKVTQSSRYLVKRTGEKVFLECVQDMDHENMFWYRQDPGLGLRLIYFSYDVKMKEKGDIPEGYSVSREKKERFSLILESASTNQTSMYLCASSLGTGNSPLHFGNGTRLTVT.

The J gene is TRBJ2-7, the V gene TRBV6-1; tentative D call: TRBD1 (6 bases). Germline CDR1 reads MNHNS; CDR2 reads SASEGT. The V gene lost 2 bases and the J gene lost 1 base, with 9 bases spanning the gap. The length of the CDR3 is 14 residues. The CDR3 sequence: CASSELDRSYEQYF. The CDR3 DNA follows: TGTGCCAGCAGTGAACTGGACAGATCCTACGAGCAGTACTTC.

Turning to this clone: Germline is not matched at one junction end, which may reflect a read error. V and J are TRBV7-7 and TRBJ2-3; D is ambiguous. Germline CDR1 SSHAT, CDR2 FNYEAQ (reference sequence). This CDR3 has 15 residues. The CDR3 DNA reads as TGTGCTAGCAGCTTAAGGGAATTCGACACAGATACGCAGTATTTT. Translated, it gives CASSLREFDTDTQYF.

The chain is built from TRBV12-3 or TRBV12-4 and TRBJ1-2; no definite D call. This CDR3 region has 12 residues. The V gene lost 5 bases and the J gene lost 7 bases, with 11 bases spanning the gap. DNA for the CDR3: TGTGCCAGCAGTCCGGGCGGCCGTGGCTACACCTTC. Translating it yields CASSPGGRGYTF.

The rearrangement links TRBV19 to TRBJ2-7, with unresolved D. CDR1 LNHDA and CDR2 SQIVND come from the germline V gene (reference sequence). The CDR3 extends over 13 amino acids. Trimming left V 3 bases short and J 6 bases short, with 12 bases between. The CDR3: CASSILPWGEQYF. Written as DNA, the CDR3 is TGTGCCAGTAGTATTCTCCCTTGGGGCGAGCAGTACTTC.

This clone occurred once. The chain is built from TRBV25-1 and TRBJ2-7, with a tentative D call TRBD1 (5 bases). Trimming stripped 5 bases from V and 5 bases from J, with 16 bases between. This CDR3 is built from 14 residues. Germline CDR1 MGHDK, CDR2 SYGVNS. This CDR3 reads CASSQQVKGNEQYF. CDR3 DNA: TGTGCCAGCAGTCAACAGGTTAAAGGCAACGAGCAGTACTTC.